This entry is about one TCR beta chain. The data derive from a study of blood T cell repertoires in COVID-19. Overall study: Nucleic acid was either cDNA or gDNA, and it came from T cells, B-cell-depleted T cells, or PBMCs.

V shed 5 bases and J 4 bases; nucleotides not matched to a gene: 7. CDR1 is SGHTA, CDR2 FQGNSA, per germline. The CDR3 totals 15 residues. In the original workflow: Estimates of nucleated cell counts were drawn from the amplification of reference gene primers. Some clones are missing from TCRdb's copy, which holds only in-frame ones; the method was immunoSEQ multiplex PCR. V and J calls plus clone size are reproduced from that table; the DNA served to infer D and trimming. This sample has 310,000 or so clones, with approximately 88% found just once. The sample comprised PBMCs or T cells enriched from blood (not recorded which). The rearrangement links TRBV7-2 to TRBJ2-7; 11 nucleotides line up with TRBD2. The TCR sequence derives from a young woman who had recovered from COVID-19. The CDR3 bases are TGTGCCAGCAGCGTTAGCGGGGGGGCTCAATACGAGCAGTACTTC. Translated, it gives CASSVSGGAQYEQYF.